The entry that follows covers one TCR beta chain sequence. Its antigen remains unidentified. The record has no base qualities; no much larger clone is one base away. The sample comes from a study of control samples from healthy donors and cancer patients (dated by TCRdb to the early 2020s). The receptor library was made with the immunoSEQ multiplex PCR assay. Entries here come from immuneACCESS through TCRdb and include only in-frame sequences with V and J called. Some clones fail to appear in such tables; in the studies checked, an unresolved V gene covers under half of the shortfall, and the cause of the remainder is unknown. The sample profile shows about 6,700 clones; more than 70% of them were found once. The ten most abundant clones make up approximately 15% of the sample. Per the germline V gene, MDHEN is the CDR1 and SYDVKM is the CDR2. Reading from cysteine to phenylalanine, the CDR3 counts 15 amino acids. The kept DNA is CDR3 alone, 45 bases in frame from the first base. V is clipped by 2 bases and J by 8 bases, and the sequence between their germline boundaries is 15 bases long.

The receptor's source is a male donor with melanoma. The sequenced material came from formalin-fixed, paraffin-embedded tissue. The chain couples TRBV28 to TRBJ1-4, and the D gene may be TRBD1, 6 bases matching. The CDR3 reads as follows: CASSLNRAVGEKLFF. At the DNA level, the sequence is TGTGCCAGCAGTTTAAACAGGGCGGTAGGGGAAAAACTGTTTTTT.